This T cell receptor beta chain was recorded in a study of blood T cells in healthy people across ages. This clonotype was seen a few times. No antigen is known for it. A sample-barcoded 5' primer and a J-beta primer mix were used in a second PCR of about 6 to 12 cycles. One entry per CDR3 protein, called by TCRdb with MiXCR from the 5' RACE reads. Here the sample spans about 720,000 distinct CDR3 sequences, 25% being singletons. Study-level points and caveats: The unsorted PBMCs prevented any conclusive comparison of naive versus antigen-experienced cells.

CDR3 length equals 19 residues. The germline V gene encodes CDR1 MDHEN and CDR2 SYDVKM. Trimming removed 4 bases from V and 1 base from J; junction bases left unmatched: 16. These records were also assigned to another study, of T cells of mothers and their children. This second study notes: Slightly higher, non-significant overlap characterized related mother-child pairs relative to unrelated pairs.

The sequenced sample consisted of blood. V and J are TRBV28 and TRBJ2-3; 8 bases match TRBD2. The source of this sequence is a boy younger than 18 in good health. The CDR3 loop reads CASSSTAIAGSAGTDTQYF. CDR3 bases: TGTGCCAGCAGTTCCACGGCAATAGCGGGATCCGCCGGCACAGATACGCAGTATTTT.